These T cell receptor beta chains were read from a single sample in a study of regulatory T cells in long-lasting Graves disease. TCRdb re-derived calls from the multiplex PCR reads in MiXCR, one entry per CDR3 protein. The profile shows about 420,000 distinct CDR3 sequences, 23% of them singletons. Sequencing was performed on peripheral blood mononuclear cells (PBMCs), taken when the disease was refractory, from a patient treated with antithyroid drugs. Every receptor here comes from a female donor with Graves disease. CDR3s include the opening cysteine and the closing phenylalanine or tryptophan. Each record gives: CDR3 protein, CDR3 DNA, D gene, clone size, V gene, J gene. A D gene is named only where the DNA matches it firmly. Clone size appears in some rows only: once, few, many, or a class for an expanded clone.

CDR3 protein: CASGSGKPPYEQYF
CDR3 DNA: TGTGCCAGCGGTAGCGGGAAACCCCCCTACGAGCAGTACTTC
D gene: TRBD2
clone size: NA
V gene: TRBV6-1
J gene: TRBJ2-7

CDR3 protein: CASVGGRPVYEQYF
CDR3 DNA: TGTGCCAGCGTAGGCGGGAGGCCTGTCTACGAGCAGTACTTC
D gene: TRBD2
clone size: many
V gene: TRBV28
J gene: TRBJ2-7

CDR3 protein: CASSRGLAIHEQYF
CDR3 DNA: TGCGCCAGCAGCCGGGGACTAGCTATCCACGAGCAGTACTTC
D gene: TRBD2
clone size: NA
V gene: TRBV5-1
J gene: TRBJ2-7

CDR3 protein: CASSQAQGSYEQYF
CDR3 DNA: TGTGCCAGCAGCCAAGCACAGGGGTCCTACGAGCAGTACTTC
D gene: TRBD1
clone size: NA
V gene: TRBV4-2
J gene: TRBJ2-7

CDR3 protein: CSARVDAPDQPQHF
CDR3 DNA: TGCAGTGCTAGAGTGGATGCACCGGATCAGCCCCAGCATTTT
D gene: NA
clone size: NA
V gene: TRBV20-1
J gene: TRBJ1-5

CDR3 protein: CASSYVWDTYEQYF
CDR3 DNA: TGTGCCAGCAGTTACGTGTGGGACACCTACGAGCAGTACTTC
D gene: NA
clone size: few
V gene: TRBV6-2/TRBV6-3
J gene: TRBJ2-7

CDR3 protein: CSARAGDHYEQYF
CDR3 DNA: TGCAGTGCTAGGGCGGGAGACCACTACGAGCAGTACTTC
D gene: TRBD2
clone size: many
V gene: TRBV20-1
J gene: TRBJ2-7

CDR3 protein: CASSWTGRSGANVLTF
CDR3 DNA: TGTGCCAGCAGCTGGACAGGCCGCTCTGGGGCCAACGTCCTGACTTTC
D gene: TRBD1
clone size: NA
V gene: TRBV6-2/TRBV6-3
J gene: TRBJ2-6

CDR3 protein: CASKAGLYNSPLHF
CDR3 DNA: TGTGCCAGTAAGGCGGGGCTCTATAATTCACCCCTCCACTTT
D gene: NA
clone size: few
V gene: TRBV19
J gene: TRBJ1-6

CDR3 protein: CASSLDGFLSYEQYF
CDR3 DNA: TGCGCCAGCAGCTTGGACGGATTCCTATCCTACGAGCAGTACTTC
D gene: NA
clone size: NA
V gene: TRBV5-1
J gene: TRBJ2-7

CDR3 protein: CASSERGNSNQPQHF
CDR3 DNA: TGTGCCAGCAGTGAGAGGGGTAACAGCAATCAGCCCCAGCATTTT
D gene: NA
clone size: many
V gene: TRBV2
J gene: TRBJ1-5

CDR3 protein: CASSESQPLYTEAFF
CDR3 DNA: TGTGCCAGCAGTGAGTCCCAGCCACTTTACACTGAAGCTTTCTTT
D gene: NA
clone size: many
V gene: TRBV2
J gene: TRBJ1-1

CDR3 protein: CSATGVLEGYTF
CDR3 DNA: TGCAGTGCTACAGGGGTTTTGGAGGGCTACACCTTC
D gene: NA
clone size: many
V gene: TRBV20-1
J gene: TRBJ1-2

CDR3 protein: CASSTLQGVTYF
CDR3 DNA: TGTGCCAGTAGTACCCTACAGGGTGTAACGTACTTC
D gene: NA
clone size: few
V gene: TRBV19
J gene: TRBJ2-7

CDR3 protein: CASSWDRADQPQHF
CDR3 DNA: TGTGCCAGCAGTTGGGACAGGGCTGATCAGCCCCAGCATTTT
D gene: TRBD1
clone size: many
V gene: TRBV12-3/TRBV12-4
J gene: TRBJ1-5

CDR3 protein: CASSPNDSPYNEQFF
CDR3 DNA: TGTGCCAGCAGCCCCAATGACAGTCCCTACAATGAGCAGTTCTTC
D gene: NA
clone size: few
V gene: TRBV7-2
J gene: TRBJ2-1

CDR3 protein: CASSPQGVPGELFF
CDR3 DNA: TGTGCCAGCAGTCCCCAGGGGGTTCCCGGGGAGCTGTTTTTT
D gene: TRBD1
clone size: NA
V gene: TRBV2
J gene: TRBJ2-2

CDR3 protein: CASSLNWAAIDYEQYF
CDR3 DNA: TGTGCCAGCAGCTTAAATTGGGCAGCAATTGATTACGAGCAGTACTTC
D gene: NA
clone size: NA
V gene: TRBV11-2
J gene: TRBJ2-7

CDR3 protein: CASSLAWAGYGYTF
CDR3 DNA: TGCGCCAGCAGCTTGGCCTGGGCCGGTTATGGCTACACCTTC
D gene: NA
clone size: NA
V gene: TRBV5-1
J gene: TRBJ1-2

CDR3 protein: CASSPRPGANVLTF
CDR3 DNA: TGTGCCAGCAGCCCACGCCCGGGGGCCAACGTCCTGACTTTC
D gene: NA
clone size: few
V gene: TRBV7-2
J gene: TRBJ2-6

CDR3 protein: CASSGTGYPQPQHF
CDR3 DNA: TGTGCCAGTAGCGGGACAGGTTATCCCCAGCCCCAGCATTTT
D gene: TRBD1
clone size: NA
V gene: TRBV19
J gene: TRBJ1-5

CDR3 protein: CAWNRGQDEQYF
CDR3 DNA: TGTGCCTGGAACAGGGGGCAGGACGAGCAGTACTTC
D gene: TRBD1
clone size: NA
V gene: TRBV30
J gene: TRBJ2-7

CDR3 protein: CSVDRTGTYNEQFF
CDR3 DNA: TGCAGCGTTGACAGGACGGGGACCTACAATGAGCAGTTCTTC
D gene: NA
clone size: NA
V gene: TRBV29-1
J gene: TRBJ2-1

CDR3 protein: CATSRERVRNTEAFF
CDR3 DNA: TGTGCCACCAGCAGAGAAAGGGTCCGGAACACTGAAGCTTTCTTT
D gene: NA
clone size: few
V gene: TRBV15
J gene: TRBJ1-1

CDR3 protein: CASSRTGAKETQYF
CDR3 DNA: TGTGCCAGCAGCCGGACAGGGGCGAAAGAGACCCAGTACTTC
D gene: TRBD1
clone size: few
V gene: TRBV7-6
J gene: TRBJ2-5

CDR3 protein: CASSSLSLKGGSYEQYF
CDR3 DNA: TGTGCCAGCAGTTCCTTAAGTCTTAAAGGGGGCTCCTACGAGCAGTACTTC
D gene: NA
clone size: NA
V gene: TRBV27
J gene: TRBJ2-7

CDR3 protein: CAGEGGQGSGANVLTF
CDR3 DNA: TGTGCCGGGGAGGGGGGACAGGGATCTGGGGCCAACGTCCTGACTTTC
D gene: TRBD1
clone size: many
V gene: TRBV2
J gene: TRBJ2-6

CDR3 protein: CASSPTQLDNEQYF
CDR3 DNA: TGTGCCAGCTCACCAACCCAGTTAGACAACGAGCAGTACTTC
D gene: NA
clone size: NA
V gene: TRBV18
J gene: TRBJ2-7

CDR3 protein: CASSLMGQGIETQYF
CDR3 DNA: TGTGCCAGCAGCTTAATGGGACAGGGGATAGAGACCCAGTACTTC
D gene: TRBD1
clone size: NA
V gene: TRBV7-3
J gene: TRBJ2-5

CDR3 protein: CASSPTSGRQVAKNIQYF
CDR3 DNA: TGTGCCAGCAGCCCGACTAGCGGGAGGCAAGTAGCCAAAAACATTCAGTACTTC
D gene: TRBD2
clone size: NA
V gene: TRBV7-9
J gene: TRBJ2-4

CDR3 protein: CAWSIDSYGYTF
CDR3 DNA: TGTGCCTGGAGTATTGACAGCTATGGCTACACCTTC
D gene: NA
clone size: many
V gene: TRBV30
J gene: TRBJ1-2

CDR3 protein: CASSEDRGISTGELFF
CDR3 DNA: TGTGCCAGCAGCGAAGACAGGGGGATTAGCACCGGGGAGCTGTTTTTT
D gene: TRBD1
clone size: few
V gene: TRBV7-9
J gene: TRBJ2-2

CDR3 protein: CASSQVPGAEAFF
CDR3 DNA: TGTGCCAGCAGCCAAGTACCGGGGGCTGAAGCTTTCTTT
D gene: NA
clone size: many
V gene: TRBV3-1
J gene: TRBJ1-1

CDR3 protein: CATHPGGSYEQYF
CDR3 DNA: TGTGCGACCCATCCAGGGGGCTCCTACGAGCAGTACTTC
D gene: TRBD1
clone size: NA
V gene: TRBV28
J gene: TRBJ2-7

CDR3 protein: CATSDRGNTEAFF
CDR3 DNA: TGTGCCACCAGTGATCGGGGGAACACTGAAGCTTTCTTT
D gene: NA
clone size: many
V gene: TRBV24-1
J gene: TRBJ1-1

CDR3 protein: CSATNPGTPNLEQYF
CDR3 DNA: TGCAGTGCTACCAACCCCGGGACCCCAAACCTCGAGCAGTACTTC
D gene: NA
clone size: NA
V gene: TRBV20-1
J gene: TRBJ2-7

CDR3 protein: CASSYSSGRLYEQYF
CDR3 DNA: TGTGCCAGCAGTTACTCGAGCGGGAGGCTATACGAGCAGTACTTC
D gene: TRBD2
clone size: few
V gene: TRBV6-5
J gene: TRBJ2-7

CDR3 protein: CASSSLTSGRNTGELFF
CDR3 DNA: TGTGCCAGCAGCTCCCTGACTAGCGGGAGGAACACCGGGGAGCTGTTTTTT
D gene: TRBD2
clone size: few
V gene: TRBV5-5
J gene: TRBJ2-2

CDR3 protein: CASSYSSGSAETQYF
CDR3 DNA: TGTGCCAGCAGTTACTCGAGTGGGAGCGCTGAGACCCAGTACTTC
D gene: NA
clone size: many
V gene: TRBV6-5
J gene: TRBJ2-5

CDR3 protein: CASSPAGAISNQPQHF
CDR3 DNA: TGTGCCAGCAGTCCTGCAGGGGCGATTAGCAATCAGCCCCAGCATTTT
D gene: NA
clone size: NA
V gene: TRBV27
J gene: TRBJ1-5

CDR3 protein: CASSLWVTEAFF
CDR3 DNA: TGTGCCAGCAGCTTGTGGGTCACTGAAGCTTTCTTT
D gene: NA
clone size: few
V gene: TRBV5-6
J gene: TRBJ1-1